The 22 T cell receptor beta chains below were found in one sample sequenced in a study of T cell responses to AZD1222 COVID-19 vaccine. Using immunoSEQ multiplex PCR, the repertoire was profiled, and TCRdb retains in-frame clones only, with some absent. The sample carries 100,000 to 150,000 clones, roughly 90% recorded once. The source material was peripheral blood, sampled on day 0 of AZD1222 vaccination. These TCRs come from an adult in good health.

The chain links TRBV10-3 to TRBJ2-1, with 12 bases lining up with TRBD2. The CDR3 has 15 residues. Germline assignment: CDR1 ENHRY and CDR2 SYGVKD. The V gene end was trimmed by 7 bases and the J gene end by 2 bases; junction bases not matched to a gene: 3. In DNA, the CDR3 is TGTGCCATCACCCGGACTAGCGGGACCTACAATGAGCAGTTCTTC. The encoded protein is CAITRTSGTYNEQFF.

This chain links TRBV12-3 or TRBV12-4 with TRBJ2-2; the D is unclear. This CDR3 contains 12 residues. Trimming left V 5 bases short and J 3 bases short, with 4 bases between. The chain's CDR3 is CASSPDTGELFF. The DNA for the CDR3 is TGTGCCAGCAGTCCTGACACCGGGGAGCTGTTTTTT.

This clone was seen a few times. In DNA, the CDR3 is TGTGCCAGCAGCAAGTACTTGGACAGGCGGGTCCAGCATTTT. It specifies CASSKYLDRRVQHF. The rearrangement uses TRBV5-8 and TRBJ1-5; TRBD1 matches at 7 bases. V was pared by 4 bases and J by 12 bases, with 13 bases of the junction left unmatched. From germline, CDR1 is SGHTS and CDR2 YDEGEE. This CDR3 has 14 residues.

The table lists this clone with a count of one. The V and J genes are TRBV3-1 (or the pseudogene TRBV3-2) and TRBJ2-4; the D is unclear. V shed 0 bases and J shed 9 bases, with 3 bases lying between them. Germline CDR1 LGHDT, CDR2 YNNKEL (reference sequence). This CDR3 has 11 amino acids. DNA of the CDR3: TGTGCCAGCAGCCAAGATATCATTCAGTACTTC. Encoded protein: CASSQDIIQYF.

This chain uses TRBV24-1 with TRBJ2-6; the match to TRBD1 covers 9 bases. This CDR3 spans 17 amino acids. V shed 4 bases and J 2 bases; nucleotides not matched to a gene: 5. Germline CDR1 reads KGHDR; CDR2 reads SFDVKD. CDR3 loop: CATSEGTGTPGANVLTF. CDR3 bases: TGTGCCACCAGTGAGGGGACAGGGACTCCTGGGGCCAACGTCCTGACTTTC.

The CDR3 loop is CATSREERVYGNQPQHF. CDR3 nucleotides: TGTGCCACCAGCAGAGAAGAACGGGTCTACGGGAATCAGCCCCAGCATTTT. The V and J genes are TRBV15 and TRBJ1-5; D ambiguous. The V gene lost 0 bases and the J gene lost 4 bases, with 16 bases spanning the gap. The CDR3 contains 17 residues. Germline-derived CDR1 and CDR2 are LNHNV and YYDKDF (reference sequence).

This sequence joins TRBV7-8 and TRBJ1-2; the match to TRBD1 covers 7 bases. Germline-derived CDR1 and CDR2 are SGHVS and FQNEAQ. CDR3 length: 15 residues. Trimming took 1 base from V and 4 from J; bases not matched to a gene: 6. The CDR3 loop is CASSLVPGGSYGYTF. The CDR3 DNA reads TGTGCCAGCAGCTTAGTCCCAGGGGGTTCCTATGGCTACACCTTC.

This chain connects TRBV5-1 to TRBJ1-4; TRBD1 agrees at 7 bases. The germline gives CDR1 SGHRS, CDR2 YFSETQ. This CDR3 region has 15 residues. Trimming took 4 bases from V and 8 from J; bases not matched to a gene: 11. The CDR3 sequence is CASSTRQGRNEKLFF. Written as DNA, the CDR3 is TGCGCCAGCAGCACCCGACAGGGAAGAAACGAAAAACTGTTTTTT. The entire variable domain, with the rest obtained from reference TRBV5-1 and TRBJ1-4, is as follows: KAGVTQTPRYLIKTRGQQVTLSCSPISGHRSVSWYQQTPGQGLQFLFEYFSETQRNKGNFPGRFSGRQFSNSRSEMNVSTLELGDSALYLCASSTRQGRNEKLFFGSGTQLSVL.

This chain connects TRBV10-3 to TRBJ1-6; 9 positions agree with TRBD1. There are 15 residues in the CDR3. Looked up from germline, CDR1 is ENHRY and CDR2 is SYGVKD. V trimming: 2 bases; J trimming: 7 bases; junction bases outside the gene matches: 3. CDR3: CAISEPGQGNSPLHF. In nucleotides, the CDR3 is TGTGCCATCAGTGAGCCGGGACAGGGCAATTCACCCCTCCACTTT.

The rearrangement joins TRBV5-1 to TRBJ1-1, with 8 bases that match TRBD1. V shed 3 bases and J 0 bases; nucleotides not matched to a gene: 4. Germline-derived CDR1 and CDR2 are SGHRS and YFSETQ. The CDR3 loop spans 15 amino acids. The CDR3 DNA reads TGCGCCAGCAGCTCCGGGGGACAGGTGAACACTGAAGCTTTCTTT. It yields the protein CASSSGGQVNTEAFF.

The CDR3, as DNA: TGTGCCAGCAGCCCCCTAGCGGGGGCCGGGAACACCGGGGAGCTGTTTTTT. It specifies CASSPLAGAGNTGELFF. This chain uses TRBV11-3 with TRBJ2-2; 10 bases line up with TRBD2. Looked up from germline, CDR1 is SGHNT and CDR2 is YENEEA. J lost 1 base, V lost 5 bases, and 7 bases had no gene match. CDR3 length equals 17 residues.

The chain joins TRBV12-3 or TRBV12-4 to TRBJ1-1; D gene ambiguous. This CDR3 region has 13 residues. Trimming pared 3 bases from V and 0 bases from J, leaving 5 bases between. In DNA, the CDR3 is TGTGCCAGCAGTTTTAAGATGAACACTGAAGCTTTCTTT. This sequence encodes CASSFKMNTEAFF.

The rearrangement links TRBV27 to TRBJ1-1; 9 bases line up with TRBD1. Germline CDR1 reads MNHEY; CDR2 reads SMNVEV (reference sequence). V shed 4 bases and J 4 bases; nucleotides not matched to a gene: 7. This CDR3 has 15 amino acids. CDR3 in amino acids: CASSSRGTGTTEAFF. The CDR3 nucleotides are TGTGCCAGCAGTTCTCGGGGGACAGGGACCACTGAAGCTTTCTTT.

The chain employs TRBV7-6 and TRBJ2-6; 10 positions agree with TRBD1. CDR1 is SGHVS and CDR2 is FNYEAQ in the germline V gene. CDR3 length equals 17 residues. V lost 5 bases, J lost 1 base, and 5 bases stayed unmatched. The CDR3, as DNA: TGTGCCAGCAGCCCCGGACAGGGGGGTTCTGGGGCCAACGTCCTGACTTTC. Protein sequence: CASSPGQGGSGANVLTF.

V and J are TRBV5-8 and TRBJ1-2; D perhaps matches TRBD1 (6 bases). CDR3 length equals 16 residues. CDR1 is SGHTS, CDR2 YDEGEE, per germline. V lost 4 bases, J lost 3 bases, and 19 bases lay in between. In DNA form, the CDR3 reads TGTGCCAGCAGCCTCATCCGGGGGCTAGGGGACTATGGCTACACCTTC. Amino acids: CASSLIRGLGDYGYTF.

The chain joins TRBV10-3 to TRBJ1-2; 10 nucleotides agree with TRBD1. CDR3 length: 13 residues. CDR1 and CDR2 (germline): ENHRY, SYGVKD. The V gene end was trimmed by 6 bases and the J gene end by 6 bases; junction bases not matched to a gene: 4. The DNA for the CDR3 is TGTGCCATCAGGGGGACAGGGGATGATGGCTACACCTTC. Translated: CAIRGTGDDGYTF.

This clone was observed a single time. The rearrangement joins TRBV28 to TRBJ1-4, with D possibly being TRBD1 (5 bases). Germline V CDR1 and CDR2: MDHEN, SYDVKM. V lost 3 bases and J 8 bases, leaving 10 bases between the germline ends. This CDR3 has 13 amino acids. The CDR3 bases are TGTGCCAGCAGTTTTCTGGGGGGAGAAAAACTGTTTTTT. It codes for CASSFLGGEKLFF.

This rearrangement joins TRBV2 to TRBJ1-5; no reliable D call. Trimming cost V 8 bases and J 4 bases, with 15 bases left between them. The CDR3 extends over 14 amino acids. Germline CDR1 reads SNHLY; CDR2 reads FYNNEI. The CDR3 loop reads CASGVVGRNQPQHF. CDR3 sequence (DNA): TGTGCCAGCGGAGTGGTGGGGAGGAATCAGCCCCAGCATTTT.

The rearrangement uses TRBV2 and TRBJ2-3; unclear D gene. There are 12 residues in the CDR3. The ends were cut back, 6 bases at V and 4 bases at J, with 8 bases in the middle. The germline V gene encodes CDR1 SNHLY and CDR2 FYNNEI. The CDR3 loop is CASRPMADTQYF. The CDR3 DNA is TGTGCCAGCAGACCAATGGCAGATACGCAGTATTTT.

This clone has just one count. The rearrangement joins TRBV6-6 to TRBJ1-6; a weak D match, TRBD1 (6 bases). The CDR3 spans 15 residues. The V end was cut by 4 bases, the J end by 5 bases, with 12 bases between. Germline values: CDR1 MNHNY, CDR2 SVGAGI (reference sequence). CDR3 in DNA: TGTGCCAGCAGTTGGGGGACACCTCATAATTCACCCCTCCACTTT. Translating gives CASSWGTPHNSPLHF.

The chain recombines TRBV7-9 with TRBJ2-2; a weak D match, TRBD2 (7 bases). Germline V CDR1 and CDR2: SEHNR, FQNEAQ (reference sequence). V lost 0 bases to trimming and J lost 4 bases, with 12 bases between them. The CDR3 is 16 amino acids. The CDR3 DNA reads as TGTGCCAGCAGCTTAGCAGGGGGACTACGCACCGGGGAGCTGTTTTTT. Translated, it gives CASSLAGGLRTGELFF.

The J gene is TRBJ2-7, the V gene TRBV4-1; TRBD2 aligns across 11 bases. In germline, CDR1 is MGHRA, CDR2 YSYEKL. V dropped 0 bases and J dropped 4; count of bases not matched to a gene: 11. CDR3 length: 18 residues. The CDR3 DNA reads as TGCGCCAGCAGCCAAGATCCCCCTTTACTAGCGGGGGCTTACGAGCAGTACTTC. Encoded protein: CASSQDPPLLAGAYEQYF.